The sequence of this T cell receptor beta chain was determined in a study of regulatory T cells in long-lasting Graves disease. Findings and caveats of the study: There was favoring of TRBV28, TRBJ1-2 and TRBJ2-5 in persistent disease.

Germline assignment: CDR1 MDHEN and CDR2 SYDVKM. The CDR3 spans 12 amino acids, including both terminal residues. With iRepertoire HTBI primers and Arm-PCR of CDR3 regions, TCR beta libraries were built. TCRdb reanalysed the multiplex PCR reads using MiXCR and keeps one entry per CDR3 protein. This table has about 540,000 distinct CDR3 sequences, about 13% appearing once. Indicated time point: newly diagnosed GD, antithyroid drugs for less than 3 months. From RNA extracted from PBMCs, the TCR library was made. As regards this clonotype: The antigen is unknown. The DNA is left out, because the CDR3 cannot be placed on it with certainty; the CDR3 is given as TCRdb lists it.

The data also belong to a second study, concerning T cells in Graves' hyperthyroidism and ophthalmopathy. From that paper: The primer set for the first-round RT-PCR of the TCR CDR3 was HTBI.

The chain couples TRBV28 to TRBJ2-1; TRBD2 is the table's D call, not checked against the DNA. This sequence originates from a man aged 25 to 40 with Graves disease. The sample consisted of peripheral blood mononuclear cells (PBMCs), taken at new diagnosis, from a patient treated with antithyroid drugs. CDR3 amino acids: CASSLFGLGTFF.